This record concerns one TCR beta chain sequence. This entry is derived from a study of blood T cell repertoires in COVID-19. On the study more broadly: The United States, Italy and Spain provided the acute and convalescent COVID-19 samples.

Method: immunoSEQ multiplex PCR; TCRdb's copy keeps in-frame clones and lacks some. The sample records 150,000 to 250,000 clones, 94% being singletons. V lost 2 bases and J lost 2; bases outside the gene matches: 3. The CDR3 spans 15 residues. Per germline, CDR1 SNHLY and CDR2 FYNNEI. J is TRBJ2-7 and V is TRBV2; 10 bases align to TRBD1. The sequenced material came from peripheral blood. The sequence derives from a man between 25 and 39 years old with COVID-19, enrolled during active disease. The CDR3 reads CASSERTGGTYEQYF. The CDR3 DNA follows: TGTGCCAGCAGTGAACGGACAGGGGGGACCTACGAGCAGTACTTC.